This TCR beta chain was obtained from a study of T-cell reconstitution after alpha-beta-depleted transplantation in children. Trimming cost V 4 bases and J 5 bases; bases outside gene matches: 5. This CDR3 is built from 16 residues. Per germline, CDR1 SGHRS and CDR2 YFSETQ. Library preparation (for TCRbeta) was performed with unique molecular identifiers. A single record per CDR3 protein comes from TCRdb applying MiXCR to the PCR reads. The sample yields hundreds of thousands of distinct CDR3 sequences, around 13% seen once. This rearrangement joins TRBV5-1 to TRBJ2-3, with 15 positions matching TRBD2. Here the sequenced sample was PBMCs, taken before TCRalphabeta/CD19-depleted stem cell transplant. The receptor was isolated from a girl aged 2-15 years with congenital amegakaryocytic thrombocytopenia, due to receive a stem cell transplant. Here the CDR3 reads CASSVRTSGRGDTQYF. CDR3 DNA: TGCGCCAGCAGCGTACGGACTAGCGGGAGGGGAGATACGCAGTATTTT.